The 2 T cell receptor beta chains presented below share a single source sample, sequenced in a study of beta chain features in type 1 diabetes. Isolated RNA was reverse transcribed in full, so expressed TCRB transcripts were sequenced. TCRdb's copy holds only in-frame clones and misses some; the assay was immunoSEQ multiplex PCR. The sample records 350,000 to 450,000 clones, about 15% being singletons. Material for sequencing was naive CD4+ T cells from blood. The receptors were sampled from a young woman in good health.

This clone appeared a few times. The CDR3: CASSPGTGSSGANVLTF. The CDR3 nucleotides read TGTGCCAGCAGCCCCGGGACAGGCTCTTCTGGGGCCAACGTCCTGACTTTC. V and J are TRBV11-2 and TRBJ2-6, with TRBD1 matching 8 bases. The V gene's germline CDR1 is SGHAT and CDR2 FQNNGV. The V and J ends lost 5 bases and 1 base, in that order; junction bases with no gene match: 7. The CDR3 runs 17 residues.

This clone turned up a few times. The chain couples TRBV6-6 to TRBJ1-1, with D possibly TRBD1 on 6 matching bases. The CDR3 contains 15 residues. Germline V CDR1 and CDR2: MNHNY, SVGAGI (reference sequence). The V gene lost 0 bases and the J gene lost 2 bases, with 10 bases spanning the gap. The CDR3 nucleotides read TGTGCCAGCAGTTACTCGCTGACAGGAAACACTGAAGCTTTCTTT. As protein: CASSYSLTGNTEAFF.